One and the same sample provided the 32 T cell receptor beta chains below, sequenced in a study of regulatory T cells in long-lasting Graves disease. Researchers made TCR beta libraries by using iRepertoire HTBI primers and running Arm-PCR on CDR3 regions. MiXCR, applied by TCRdb to the multiplex PCR reads, yields one record per CDR3 protein. Of hundreds of thousands of distinct CDR3 sequences detected, about 15% appear once; the ten largest clones hold approximately 7.8%. Regarding time point: newly diagnosed GD, antithyroid drugs for less than 3 months. PBMCs provided the RNA from which the TCR library was made. These same data were also listed under a study on T cells in Graves' hyperthyroidism and ophthalmopathy.

The specimen was peripheral blood mononuclear cells (PBMCs), collected at new diagnosis, from a patient treated with antithyroid drugs. The source is a woman in her thirties or forties with Graves disease.

As concerns this clonotype: The junction and the germline gene differ at one end; a read error may be behind it. The genes are TRBV12-3 or TRBV12-4 and TRBJ2-1, with TRBD2 matching over 9 bases. The length of the CDR3 is 16 residues. As DNA, the CDR3 is TGTACCAGCAGGCTGAAGGGCGGGAGGGCCCTCAATGAGCAGTTCTTC. Residues: CTSRLKGGRALNEQFF.

This clonotype was recorded at least ten times. The V call is TRBV28, the J call TRBJ2-5; TRBD2 might be the D (6 bases). This CDR3 is built from 14 residues. Looked up from germline, CDR1 is MDHEN and CDR2 is SYDVKM. Deletions cut 6 bases from V and 5 bases from J, with 16 bases between. The CDR3 sequence: CASSPGGSEETQYF. The CDR3 DNA is TGTGCCAGCAGCCCTGGGGGGAGCGAGGAGACCCAGTACTTC.

This clonotype was counted many times. V usage is TRBV27 and J usage is TRBJ1-2, with 8 bases lining up with TRBD1. Germline V lookup: CDR1 MNHEY, CDR2 SMNVEV (reference sequence). V trimming: 5 bases; J trimming: 7 bases; junction bases outside the gene matches: 6. This CDR3 contains 13 residues. In DNA, the CDR3 is TGTGCCAGCAGTCCCGGGACAGGTAGTGGCTACACCTTC. This gives the protein CASSPGTGSGYTF.

This clonotype showed up many times. This rearrangement joins TRBV5-1 to TRBJ1-4; perhaps TRBD1 as D (6 bases). The ends were cut back, 7 bases at V and 7 bases at J, with 17 bases in the middle. This CDR3 is built from 14 residues. Germline V lookup: CDR1 SGHRS, CDR2 YFSETQ. In DNA form, the CDR3 reads TGCGCCAGCGCTGACACAGGGATGGGTGAAAAACTGTTTTTT. Its protein product is CASADTGMGEKLFF.

At least ten counts were recorded for this clonotype. The J gene is TRBJ1-1, the V gene TRBV29-1; D is unresolved. Between the trimmed V and J ends, which lost 3 bases and 4 bases, there was a span of 15 bases. From germline, CDR1 is SQVTM and CDR2 ANQGSEA. The CDR3 is made up of 14 amino acids. The CDR3 DNA reads TGCAGCGTTGAGCGATTTGGGGAGGCCACTGAAGCTTTCTTT. Translated: CSVERFGEATEAFF.

The chain carries TRBV11-3 and TRBJ2-5, with 13 bases matching TRBD2. This CDR3 is built from 17 residues. J lost 6 bases, V lost 5 bases, and 12 bases had no gene match. CDR1 is SGHNT, CDR2 YENEEA, per germline. The CDR3 region has the DNA TGTGCCAGCAGCCCCGGGACTAGCGGGAAGGAGGCACAGACCCAGTACTTC. This translates into CASSPGTSGKEAQTQYF. The variable domain in full, completed from reference TRBV11-3 and TRBJ2-5, reads EAGVVQSPRYKIIEKKQPVAFWCNPISGHNTLYWYLQNLGQGPELLIRYENEEAVDDSQLPKDRFSAERLKGVDSTLKIQPAELGDSAVYLCASSPGTSGKEAQTQYFGPGTRLLVL.

In this sample, this clonotype turned up many times. The rearrangement uses TRBV29-1 and TRBJ2-2; 11 bases agree with TRBD1. The CDR3 consists of 13 residues. V lost 7 bases, J lost 4 bases, and 2 bases stayed unmatched. Germline loops: CDR1 SQVTM, CDR2 ANQGSEA. CDR3 amino acids: CSGGTGGTGELFF. CDR3 DNA sequence: TGCAGCGGGGGGACAGGGGGCACCGGGGAGCTGTTTTTT.

The table lists this clonotype with many counts. The chain carries TRBV11-3 and TRBJ2-5, with 8 bases that match TRBD2. The germline V gene has CDR1 SGHNT and CDR2 YENEEA. CDR3 length: 13 amino acids. J was trimmed by 4 bases and V by 5 bases; bases with no gene match: 3. CDR3: CASSLSGRETQYF. CDR3 nucleotides: TGTGCCAGCAGCCTCAGCGGGAGAGAGACCCAGTACTTC.

The chain combines TRBV7-2 with TRBJ2-1; a possible D gene is TRBD2 (7 bases). The CDR3 is made up of 15 amino acids. Germline loops: CDR1 SGHTA, CDR2 FQGNSA. V was trimmed by 3 bases and J by 10 bases, leaving 19 bases between them. The CDR3 loop is CASSFFLAGAGEQFF. The CDR3 bases are TGTGCCAGCAGCTTTTTCTTGGCGGGGGCGGGGGAGCAGTTCTTC.

This clonotype has a count of ten or more. The CDR3 sequence: CASSQSHSGAYGYTF. DNA of the CDR3: TGTGCCAGCAGTCAGAGCCATTCCGGGGCCTATGGCTACACCTTC. The rearrangement joins TRBV28 to TRBJ1-2, with D possibly being TRBD1 (5 bases). Per germline, CDR1 MDHEN and CDR2 SYDVKM. Deletions cut 5 bases from V and 4 bases from J, with 17 bases between. The CDR3 loop spans 15 amino acids.

At least ten counts were recorded for this clonotype. This chain connects TRBV7-9 to TRBJ1-1; D uncertain. Trimming took 3 bases from V and 1 from J, leaving 6 bases between them. The germline CDR1 and CDR2 sequences are SEHNR and FQNEAQ (reference sequence). This CDR3 contains 13 residues. The CDR3 sequence is CASSFSGNTEAFF. DNA for the CDR3: TGTGCCAGCAGCTTCTCAGGGAACACTGAAGCTTTCTTT.

This clonotype was seen at least ten times. The rearrangement links TRBV28 to TRBJ2-7; 10 positions agree with TRBD2. Germline CDR1 MDHEN, CDR2 SYDVKM. This CDR3 is 12 amino acids long. CDR3 sequence: CASSRPSGRIVV. Here the CDR3 DNA reads TGTGCCAGCAGCCGTCCTAGCGGGAGAATCGTCGTC.

This clonotype was seen many times. The chain recombines TRBV6-1 with TRBJ1-5; weak D call: TRBD1 (6 bases). Looked up from germline, CDR1 is MNHNS and CDR2 is SASEGT. The CDR3 loop spans 15 amino acids. Trimming took off 7 bases at V and 2 bases at J, with 15 bases between the two ends. The CDR3 nucleotides are TGTGCCAGCACCCTACAGGGAAGAGGCAATCAGCCCCAGCATTTT. Encoded protein: CASTLQGRGNQPQHF.

A few counts support this clonotype. The chain carries TRBV10-2 and TRBJ2-2, with TRBD2 matching 8 bases. CDR3 size: 16 residues. Trimming removed 0 bases from V and 6 bases from J; junction bases left unmatched: 6. CDR1 is WSHSY, CDR2 SAAADI, per germline. The CDR3 loop reads CASSESFGGAAGELFF. DNA of the CDR3: TGCGCCAGCAGTGAGTCCTTCGGGGGGGCAGCCGGGGAGCTGTTTTTT.

This clonotype has ten or more counts. V and J are TRBV12-3 or TRBV12-4 and TRBJ2-3; TRBD1 agrees at 8 bases. Trimming removed 0 bases from V and 10 bases from J; junction bases left unmatched: 3. The CDR3 extends over 13 amino acids. The CDR3 bases are TGTGCCAGCAGTTTAGCCCAGGGACAGGCGCAGTATTTT. This translates into CASSLAQGQAQYF.

J is TRBJ2-7 and V is TRBV20-1; 10 bases are shared with TRBD1. The germline V gene has CDR1 DFQATT and CDR2 SNEGSKA (reference sequence). Trimming removed 6 bases from V and 2 bases from J; junction bases left unmatched: 4. This CDR3 has 13 residues. DNA of the CDR3: TGCAGTGCAACGGGACAGGGGACCTACGAGCAGTACTTC. This encodes CSATGQGTYEQYF.

This clonotype was counted only a few times. The V call is TRBV10-2, the J call TRBJ2-3, with a possible D match to TRBD1 (7 bases). The germline CDR1 and CDR2 sequences are WSHSY and SAAADI. V was shortened by 5 bases and J by 3 bases, with 15 bases between the two germline ends. The CDR3 is made up of 15 amino acids. The DNA of the CDR3 is TGCGCCAGCAGTTCCCCAGGGGGGAGGACAGATACGCAGTATTTT. Translation: CASSSPGGRTDTQYF.

The table lists this clonotype with many counts. V usage is TRBV9 and J usage is TRBJ2-1; possible D gene TRBD2, 7 bases. Trimming took 0 bases from V and 5 from J, leaving 12 bases between them. In germline, CDR1 is SGDLS, CDR2 YYNGEE. The CDR3 loop spans 15 amino acids. This chain's CDR3 is CASSVEGGVHNEQFF. As DNA, the CDR3 is TGTGCCAGCAGCGTAGAAGGGGGGGTCCACAATGAGCAGTTCTTC.

At least ten counts were recorded for this clonotype. The V gene is TRBV12-5, the J gene TRBJ1-1; D not certain. The germline CDR1 and CDR2 sequences are LGHNT and FRNRAP. The CDR3 has 14 residues. V lost 0 bases, J lost 3 bases, and 8 bases lay in between. The CDR3 nucleotides are TGTGCTAGTGGTTTGGTAATTCAGGACACTGAAGCTTTCTTT. It yields the protein CASGLVIQDTEAFF.

This clonotype was counted a few times. This chain's CDR3 is CASRPSGTYNEQFF. CDR3 nucleotides: TGTGCCAGCAGACCTAGCGGGACCTACAATGAGCAGTTCTTC. The rearrangement joins TRBV7-8 to TRBJ2-1, with 9 bases lining up with TRBD2. The CDR3 consists of 14 residues. V lost 6 bases and J lost 2; bases outside the gene matches: 2. Germline V gene lookup returns CDR1 SGHVS and CDR2 FQNEAQ.

In this sample, this clonotype turned up a few times. The rearrangement joins TRBV19 to TRBJ1-5; D remains unclear. Germline lookup yields CDR1 LNHDA and CDR2 SQIVND (reference sequence). The CDR3 covers 13 residues. The V end lost 4 bases, the J end lost 5 bases, and 9 bases lay between the germline ends. The CDR3 coding sequence is TGTGCCAGTAGTAAGTGGGAAGATCAGCCCCAGCATTTT. It encodes CASSKWEDQPQHF.

The chain recombines TRBV5-4 with TRBJ2-2, with D perhaps given as TRBD1 or TRBD2 (5 bases each). Germline V gives CDR1 SGHNT, CDR2 YYREEE (reference sequence). Trimming removed 4 bases from V and 4 bases from J, with 17 bases in between. The CDR3 consists of 16 residues. CDR3: CASSPGPIVFTGELFF. The CDR3 region has the DNA TGTGCCAGCAGCCCGGGACCCATCGTTTTCACCGGGGAGCTGTTTTTT.

For this clonotype: One base away lies a much larger clone, so this may be a sequencing read error. This chain connects TRBV19 to TRBJ2-7, with D unclear. The CDR3 covers 14 residues. Per germline, CDR1 LNHDA and CDR2 SQIVND (reference sequence). This CDR3 is CVSSIVLLTYEQYF. CDR3 nucleotide sequence: TGTGTCAGTAGTATCGTACTCCTAACCTACGAGCAGTACTTC.

CDR3 amino acids: CASSQDSFGNTIYF. The CDR3 bases are TGTGCCAGCAGCCAAGACAGCTTTGGAAACACCATATATTTT. This sequence joins TRBV3-1 and TRBJ1-3; unclear D gene. Germline values: CDR1 LGHDT, CDR2 YNNKEL (reference sequence). Between the trimmed V and J ends, which lost 0 bases and 3 bases, there was a span of 6 bases. The CDR3 is made up of 14 amino acids.

At least ten counts were recorded for this clonotype. V gene TRBV27 combines with J gene TRBJ2-5; 12 nucleotides agree with TRBD2. Germline V lookup: CDR1 MNHEY, CDR2 SMNVEV (reference sequence). The trim removed 2 bases at V and 1 base at J, leaving 11 bases unmatched. The CDR3 extends over 19 amino acids. CDR3 in DNA: TGTGCCAGCAGTTTAGTCGGCAGCCGGACTAGCGGGGTCCAAGAGACCCAGTACTTC. It specifies CASSLVGSRTSGVQETQYF.

V is TRBV18 and J is TRBJ1-1, with TRBD1 identical over 7 bases. Germline lookup yields CDR1 KGHSH and CDR2 LQKENI. The V gene end was trimmed by 1 base and the J gene end by 1 base; junction bases not matched to a gene: 3. This CDR3 is 15 amino acids long. CDR3 nucleotide sequence: TGTGCCAGCTCACCACTGGGACAGAGGAACACTGAAGCTTTCTTT. The encoded protein is CASSPLGQRNTEAFF.

This clonotype was seen many times. The rearrangement links TRBV27 to TRBJ2-7; TRBD2 agrees at 8 bases. Germline V lookup: CDR1 MNHEY, CDR2 SMNVEV (reference sequence). The ends lost 3 bases at V and 1 base at J; junction bases unmatched: 8. CDR3 length equals 16 residues. The CDR3 sequence: CASSLAGGAGSYEQYF. The CDR3 nucleotides read TGTGCCAGCAGTTTGGCGGGGGGCGCGGGGTCCTACGAGCAGTACTTC.

This clonotype showed up just once. The chain uses TRBV2 and TRBJ1-6; the D gene is possibly TRBD1 (5 bases). V was cut by 7 bases and J by 6 bases, with 13 bases left in between. Germline CDR1 SNHLY, CDR2 FYNNEI. CDR3 size: 14 residues. The CDR3 coding sequence is TGTGCCAGCAATTTAGGGGCGGGTAATTCACCCCTCCACTTT. Translated: CASNLGAGNSPLHF.

As regards this clonotype: The germline gene is not matched at one end of the junction; a read error may be the cause. The V call is TRBV29-1, the J call TRBJ2-1; 14 bases fit TRBD2. The germline CDR1 and CDR2 sequences are SQVTM and ANQGSEA. The CDR3 loop spans 15 amino acids. The CDR3 nucleotides read TGCAGCGTTCCGGGGACTAGCGGGAGTAGAAATGGGCAGTTCTTC. The encoded protein is CSVPGTSGSRNGQFF.

CDR3 sequence (DNA): TGTGCCAGCAGGTTGGGGGGGGAGCTGTTTTTT. Residues: CASRLGGELFF. The V call is TRBV2, the J call TRBJ2-2; D not resolved. V was trimmed by 6 bases and J by 8 bases, leaving 7 bases between them. CDR3 length: 11 residues. Germline loops: CDR1 SNHLY, CDR2 FYNNEI. Full variable domain (missing parts from reference TRBV2 and TRBJ2-2): EPEVTQTPSHQVTQMGQEVILRCVPISNHLYFYWYRQILGQKVEFLVSFYNNEISEKSEIFDDQFSVERPDGSNFTLKIRSTKLEDSAMYFCASRLGGELFFGEGSRLTVL.

This clonotype was seen at least ten times. The rearrangement joins TRBV11-2 to TRBJ2-5; D perhaps matches TRBD2 (5 bases). There are 15 residues in the CDR3. In germline, CDR1 is SGHAT, CDR2 FQNNGV. The V and J ends lost 1 base and 3 bases respectively, with 12 bases between them. The CDR3 DNA reads TGTGCCAGCAGCTTAGGAGAGCGGTTAGAAGAGACCCAGTACTTC. This translates into CASSLGERLEETQYF.

This clonotype was observed a handful of times. The gene calls are TRBV28 and TRBJ1-4; 7 bases align to TRBD1. The germline V gene encodes CDR1 MDHEN and CDR2 SYDVKM. The CDR3 consists of 13 residues. With 3 bases clipped from V and 8 bases from J, the junction kept 3 bases outside the gene matches. The CDR3 spells CASSLTGPEKLFF. In nucleotides, the CDR3 is TGTGCCAGCAGTTTGACAGGGCCGGAAAAACTGTTTTTT.